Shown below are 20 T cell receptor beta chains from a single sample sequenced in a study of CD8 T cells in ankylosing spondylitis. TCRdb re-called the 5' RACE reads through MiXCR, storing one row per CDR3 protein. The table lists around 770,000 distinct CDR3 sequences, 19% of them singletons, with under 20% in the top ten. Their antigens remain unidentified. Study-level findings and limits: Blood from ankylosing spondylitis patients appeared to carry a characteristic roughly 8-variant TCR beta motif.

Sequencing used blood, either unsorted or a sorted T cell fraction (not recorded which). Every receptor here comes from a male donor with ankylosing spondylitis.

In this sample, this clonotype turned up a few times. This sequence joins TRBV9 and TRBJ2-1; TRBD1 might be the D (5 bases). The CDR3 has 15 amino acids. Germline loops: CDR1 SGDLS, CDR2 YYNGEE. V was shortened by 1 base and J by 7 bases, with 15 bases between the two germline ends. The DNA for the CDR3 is TGTGCCAGCAGCGTATTGCCCGAGAGACAGAATGAGCAGTTCTTC. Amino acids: CASSVLPERQNEQFF.

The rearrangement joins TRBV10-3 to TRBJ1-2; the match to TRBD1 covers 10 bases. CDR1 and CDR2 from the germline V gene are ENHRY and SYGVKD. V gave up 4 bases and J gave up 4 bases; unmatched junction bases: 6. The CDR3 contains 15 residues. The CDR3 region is CAISAGTGDSYGYTF. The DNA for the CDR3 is TGTGCCATCAGTGCGGGGACAGGGGATAGCTATGGCTACACCTTC.

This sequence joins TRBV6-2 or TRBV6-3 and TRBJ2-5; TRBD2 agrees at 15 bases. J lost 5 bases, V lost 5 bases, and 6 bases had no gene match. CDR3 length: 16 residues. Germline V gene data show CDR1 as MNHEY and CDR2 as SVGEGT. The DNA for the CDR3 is TGTGCCAGCAGTCCGTGGACTAGCGGGAGGGTTGAGACCCAGTACTTC. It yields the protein CASSPWTSGRVETQYF.

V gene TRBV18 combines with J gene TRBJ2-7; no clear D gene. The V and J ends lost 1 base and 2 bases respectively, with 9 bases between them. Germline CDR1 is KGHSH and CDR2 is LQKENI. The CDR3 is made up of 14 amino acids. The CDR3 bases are TGTGCCAGCTCACCACAGGCACCGGCCTACGAGCAGTACTTC. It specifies CASSPQAPAYEQYF.

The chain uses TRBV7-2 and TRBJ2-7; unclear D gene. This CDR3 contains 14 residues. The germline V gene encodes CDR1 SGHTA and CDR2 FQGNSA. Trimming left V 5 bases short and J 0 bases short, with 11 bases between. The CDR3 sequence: CASSDIWSSYEQYF. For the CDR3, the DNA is TGTGCCAGCAGCGACATCTGGAGCTCCTACGAGCAGTACTTC.

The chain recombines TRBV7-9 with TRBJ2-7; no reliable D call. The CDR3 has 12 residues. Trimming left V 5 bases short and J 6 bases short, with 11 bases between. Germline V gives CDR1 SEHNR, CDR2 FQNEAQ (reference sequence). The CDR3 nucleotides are TGTGCCAGCAGCCAAGACGTCGGCGAGCAGTACTTC. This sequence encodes CASSQDVGEQYF.

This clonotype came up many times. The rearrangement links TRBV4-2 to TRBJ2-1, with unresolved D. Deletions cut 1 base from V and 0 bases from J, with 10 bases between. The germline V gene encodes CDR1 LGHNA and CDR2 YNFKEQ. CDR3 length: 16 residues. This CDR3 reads CASSQGGSSSYNEQFF. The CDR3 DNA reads TGTGCCAGCAGCCAAGGTGGCAGCAGCTCCTACAATGAGCAGTTCTTC.

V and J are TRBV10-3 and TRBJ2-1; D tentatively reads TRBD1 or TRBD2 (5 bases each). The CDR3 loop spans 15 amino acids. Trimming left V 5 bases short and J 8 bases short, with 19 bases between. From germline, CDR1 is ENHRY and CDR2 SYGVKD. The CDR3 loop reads CAISRTWKLRDEQFF. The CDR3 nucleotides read TGTGCCATCAGTAGGACATGGAAACTGAGGGATGAGCAGTTCTTC.

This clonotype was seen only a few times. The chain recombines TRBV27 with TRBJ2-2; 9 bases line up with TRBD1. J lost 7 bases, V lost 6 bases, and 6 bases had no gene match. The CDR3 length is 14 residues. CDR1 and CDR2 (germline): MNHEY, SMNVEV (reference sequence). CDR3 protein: CASSPGTGIGELFF. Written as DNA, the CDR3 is TGTGCCAGCAGCCCCGGGACAGGGATCGGGGAGCTGTTTTTT.

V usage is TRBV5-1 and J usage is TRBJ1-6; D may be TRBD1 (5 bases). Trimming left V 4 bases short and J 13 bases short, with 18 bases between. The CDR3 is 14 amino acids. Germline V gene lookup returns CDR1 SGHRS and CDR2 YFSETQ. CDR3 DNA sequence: TGCGCCAGCAGCCTTGGGGAGGACCGGGGGCCCCTCCACTTT. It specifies CASSLGEDRGPLHF.

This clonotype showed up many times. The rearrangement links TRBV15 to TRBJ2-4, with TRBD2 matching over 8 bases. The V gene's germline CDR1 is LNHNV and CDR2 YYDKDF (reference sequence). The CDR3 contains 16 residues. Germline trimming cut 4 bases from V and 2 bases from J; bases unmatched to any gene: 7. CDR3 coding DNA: TGTGCCACCAGCAACATCGGGGGGGGTACCAAAAACATTCAGTACTTC. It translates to CATSNIGGGTKNIQYF.

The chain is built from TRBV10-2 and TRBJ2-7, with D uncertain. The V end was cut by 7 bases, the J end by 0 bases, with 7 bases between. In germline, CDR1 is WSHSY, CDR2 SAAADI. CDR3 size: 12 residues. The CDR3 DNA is TGCGCCAGCACTCAGAGCTCCTACGAGCAGTACTTC. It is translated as CASTQSSYEQYF.

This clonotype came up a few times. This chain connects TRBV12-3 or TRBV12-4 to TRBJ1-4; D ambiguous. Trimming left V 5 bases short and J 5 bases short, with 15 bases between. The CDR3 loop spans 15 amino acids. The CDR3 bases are TGTGCCAGCAGTCCTACCACCGGGAGGAATGAAAAACTGTTTTTT. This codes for CASSPTTGRNEKLFF.

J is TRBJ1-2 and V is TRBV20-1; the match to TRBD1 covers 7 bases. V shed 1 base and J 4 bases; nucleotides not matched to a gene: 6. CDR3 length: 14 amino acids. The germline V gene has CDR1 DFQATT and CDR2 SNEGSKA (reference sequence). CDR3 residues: CSARVGTVGYGYTF. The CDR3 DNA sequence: TGCAGTGCTAGAGTCGGGACAGTGGGCTATGGCTACACCTTC.

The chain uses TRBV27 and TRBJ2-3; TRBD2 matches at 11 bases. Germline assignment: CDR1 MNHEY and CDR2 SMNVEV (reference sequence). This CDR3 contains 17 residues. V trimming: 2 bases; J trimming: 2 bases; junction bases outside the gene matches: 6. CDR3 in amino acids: CASSLLGTSGLTDTQYF. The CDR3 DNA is TGTGCCAGCAGTTTACTTGGGACTAGCGGACTCACAGATACGCAGTATTTT.

The CDR3 region is CASAGGNLDEQFF. The CDR3 DNA reads as TGTGCCAGCGCGGGGGGCAACTTAGATGAGCAGTTCTTC. The genes are TRBV9 and TRBJ2-1, with TRBD2 identical over 8 bases. Germline loops: CDR1 SGDLS, CDR2 YYNGEE. Trimming cost V 7 bases and J 8 bases; bases outside gene matches: 8. The CDR3 is made up of 13 amino acids.

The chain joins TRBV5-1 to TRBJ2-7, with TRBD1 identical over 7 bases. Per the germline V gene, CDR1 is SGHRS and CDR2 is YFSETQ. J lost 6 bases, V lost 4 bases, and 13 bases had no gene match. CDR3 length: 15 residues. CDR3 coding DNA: TGCGCCAGCAGCCCCAGGGACAGCGGCACGGGCGAGCAGTACTTC. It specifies CASSPRDSGTGEQYF.

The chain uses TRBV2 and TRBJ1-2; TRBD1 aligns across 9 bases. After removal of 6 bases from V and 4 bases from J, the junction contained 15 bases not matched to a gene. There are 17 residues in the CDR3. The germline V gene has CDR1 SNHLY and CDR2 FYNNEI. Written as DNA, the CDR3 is TGTGCCAGCAGGGCCGGGACAGGGATACCCAACCTCTATGGCTACACCTTC. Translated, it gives CASRAGTGIPNLYGYTF.

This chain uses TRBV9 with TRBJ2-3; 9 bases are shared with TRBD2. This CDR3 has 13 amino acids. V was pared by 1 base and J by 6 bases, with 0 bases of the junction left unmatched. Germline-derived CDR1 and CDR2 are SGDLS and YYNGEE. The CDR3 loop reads CASSVTSGDTQYF. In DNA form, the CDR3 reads TGTGCCAGCAGCGTAACTAGCGGGGATACGCAGTATTTT.

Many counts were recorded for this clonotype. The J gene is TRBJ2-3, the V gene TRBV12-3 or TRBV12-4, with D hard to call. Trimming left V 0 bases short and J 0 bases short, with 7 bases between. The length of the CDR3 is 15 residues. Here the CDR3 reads CASSLAGLSTDTQYF. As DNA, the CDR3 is TGTGCCAGCAGTTTAGCTGGGCTTAGCACAGATACGCAGTATTTT.